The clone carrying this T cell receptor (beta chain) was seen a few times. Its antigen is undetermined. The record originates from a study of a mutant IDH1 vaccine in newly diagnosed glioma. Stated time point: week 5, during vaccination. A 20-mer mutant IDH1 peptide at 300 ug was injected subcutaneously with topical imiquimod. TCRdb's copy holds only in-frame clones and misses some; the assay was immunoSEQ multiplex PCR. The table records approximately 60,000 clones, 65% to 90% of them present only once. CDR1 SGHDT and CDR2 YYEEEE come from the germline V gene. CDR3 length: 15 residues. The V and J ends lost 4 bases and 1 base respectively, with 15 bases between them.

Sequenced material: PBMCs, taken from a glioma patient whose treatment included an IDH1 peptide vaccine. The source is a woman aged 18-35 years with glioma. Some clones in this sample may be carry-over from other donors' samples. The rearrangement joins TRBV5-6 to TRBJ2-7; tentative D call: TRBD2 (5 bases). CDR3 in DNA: TGTGCCAGCAGCAACCGGCGGGCGAAGTCCTACGAGCAGTACTTC. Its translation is CASSNRRAKSYEQYF.